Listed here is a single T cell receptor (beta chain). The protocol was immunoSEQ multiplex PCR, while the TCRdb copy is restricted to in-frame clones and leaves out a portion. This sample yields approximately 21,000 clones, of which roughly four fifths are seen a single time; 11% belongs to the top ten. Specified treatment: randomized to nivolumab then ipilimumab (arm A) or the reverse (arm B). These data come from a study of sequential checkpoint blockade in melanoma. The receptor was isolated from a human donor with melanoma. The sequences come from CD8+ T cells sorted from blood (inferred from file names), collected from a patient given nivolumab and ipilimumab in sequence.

The CDR3 sequence: CASSYSRQLLNPQHF. DNA of the CDR3: TGTGCCAGCAGTTACTCGCGACAGCTACTTAATCCCCAGCATTTT. The genes are TRBV6-5 and TRBJ1-5; weak D call: TRBD1 (5 bases). This CDR3 is built from 15 residues. Germline V CDR1 and CDR2: MNHEY, SVGAGI. V was trimmed by 0 bases and J by 10 bases, leaving 16 bases between them.